This T cell receptor beta chain comes out of a study of shared clonotypes between healthy human individuals. The CDR3 has 13 amino acids. Germline V gives CDR1 SQVTM, CDR2 ANQGSEA. Trimming took 7 bases from V and 0 from J, leaving 12 bases between them. Profiling relied on immunoSEQ multiplex PCR, and the TCRdb table lists in-frame clones only, not all of them. The data hold about 1 million clones, with about 77% observed a single time. As concerns this clone: What it binds is not known. The same CDR3 is also encoded by other DNA sequences in this sample.

Study results and limitations: Few donors restricted represented genetic and exposure-history diversity. Richness estimates generally favored naive over memory subsets.

The rearrangement links TRBV29-1 to TRBJ1-1; a weak D match, TRBD1 (6 bases). This sequence originates from a man younger than 35 in good health. Material for sequencing was memory CD4+ T cells sorted from blood. Subset here: CD45RA-negative fraction. This chain's CDR3 is CSGTGHLNTEAFF. The DNA for the CDR3 is TGCAGCGGGACGGGACATTTGAACACTGAAGCTTTCTTT.